Sequencing of this T cell receptor (beta chain) was carried out in a study of graft-versus-host responses after intestinal transplantation. In the study overall: Tacrolimus plus steroids were given to all recipients for roughly 3 years, preceded by anti-thymocyte globulin induction. Study findings and constraints: Researchers found GvH clones in recipient marrow, and some showed up first in ileum or blood. Levels of circulating GvH clones at their peak were associated with early post-transplant HvG declines.

Germline CDR1 and CDR2: SGHTS and YDEGEE. Trimming stripped 2 bases from V and 8 bases from J, with 10 bases between. The CDR3 length is 12 residues. Concerning this clone: As yet, its antigen is unknown.

Data came from immunoSEQ multiplex PCR; TCRdb stores just in-frame clones and leaves some out. The repertoire holds tens of thousands of clones, with about 86% as singletons. This specimen consisted of unstimulated CD8+ T cells sorted from spleen or lymph node cells, obtained before intestinal transplant. The sequence derives from a human donor who received an intestinal transplant. The chain uses TRBV5-8 and TRBJ1-2; D call uncertain. The CDR3 loop is CASSFTRHGYTF. The CDR3 DNA reads TGTGCCAGCAGCTTTACTAGACACGGCTACACCTTC.